These T cell receptor beta chains were read from a single sample in a study of T-cell reconstitution after alpha-beta-depleted transplantation in children. TCRdb re-called the PCR reads through MiXCR, storing one row per CDR3 protein. The sample consists of a few hundred thousand distinct CDR3 sequences, roughly 13% of them appearing once. Sequencing used PBMCs, mostly from graft donor cells, obtained 360 days after TCRalphabeta/CD19-depleted stem cell transplant. These receptors all come from a male patient under 18 who had a stem cell transplant for acute myeloid leukemia, so the T cells may come from the graft donor. The CDR3 runs from the conserved cysteine through the conserved F or W. The D gene is left open where the match is weak. Size is stated for part of the rows, as once, few or many counts, or as a class when the clone is expanded.

d_gene	v_gene	abundance	j_gene	CDR3aa
TRBD2	TRBV6-2/TRBV6-3	-	TRBJ2-5	CASRAPGLALSRGTQYF
-	TRBV20-1	-	TRBJ2-7	CSARIAVPYEQYF
TRBD2	TRBV28	-	TRBJ2-1	CASSDTSGRNNEQFF
TRBD1	TRBV6-2/TRBV6-3	-	TRBJ1-5	CASSGDRGNQPQHF
-	TRBV12-3/TRBV12-4	many	TRBJ2-7	CASSLAARLSYEQYF
-	TRBV12-3/TRBV12-4	-	TRBJ1-1	CASSLGGETEAFF
-	TRBV9	few	TRBJ1-4	CASSVFPSGLGDEKLFF
-	TRBV12-3/TRBV12-4	many	TRBJ2-4	CASRTGLSKNIQYF
-	TRBV7-2	once	TRBJ2-5	CASSLASWTNPQETQYF
-	TRBV15	-	TRBJ2-1	CATSREYSSVSIYNEQFF
-	TRBV7-8	few	TRBJ2-2	CASSPRPVNTGELFF
-	TRBV20-1	-	TRBJ2-2	CSARGPPHTGELFF
TRBD2	TRBV29-1	many	TRBJ2-3	CSVREGTDTQYF
TRBD2	TRBV11-1	few	TRBJ2-5	CASSHGTSRETQYF
-	TRBV18	-	TRBJ2-1	CASSPQRGVPYNEQFF
-	TRBV4-3	many	TRBJ2-7	CASSQGTPSPYEQYF
-	TRBV29-1	few	TRBJ2-3	CSVGNTGRKYF
TRBD1	TRBV5-5	-	TRBJ2-1	CASQQGTYNEQFF
TRBD2	TRBV7-7	many	TRBJ2-7	CASSSGLAQVGYEQYF
TRBD1	TRBV7-2	few	TRBJ2-7	CASRQGLLYEQYF
TRBD1	TRBV30	-	TRBJ2-7	CAWSVWDRDSYEQYF
TRBD2	TRBV6-2/TRBV6-3	few	TRBJ2-3	CASSYGGRSTDTQYF
TRBD1	TRBV12-5	many	TRBJ2-2	CASGKHTGTATGELFF
-	TRBV5-1	-	TRBJ2-7	CASSRPEPGSYEQYF
-	TRBV20-1	-	TRBJ2-1	CSARDPARSYNEQFF
TRBD1	TRBV25-1	few	TRBJ2-5	CASSARTGVEETQYF
TRBD2	TRBV10-3	-	TRBJ2-7	CAAGDGGSVYEQYF
-	TRBV6-2/TRBV6-3	-	TRBJ1-1	CASSYPTGRLSNTEAFF
TRBD2	TRBV20-1	-	TRBJ2-3	CSAPETSGRDTQYF
-	TRBV12-3/TRBV12-4	-	TRBJ1-5	CASSLLAQPQHF
-	TRBV9	few	TRBJ2-1	CASSVTQEFEQFF
-	TRBV7-9	-	TRBJ2-3	CASSLLPAGSTDTQYF
TRBD2	TRBV29-1	-	TRBJ2-1	CSVSHESFSGGGDEQFF
-	TRBV11-3	many	TRBJ2-5	CASSLDAGAGQETQYF